A single sample gave rise to the 9 T cell receptor beta chains below, sequenced in a study of cytomegalovirus exposure and HLA in healthy donors. Here immunoSEQ multiplex PCR was the method, and the copy in TCRdb shows in-frame clones only, minus some. This sample carries roughly 350,000 clones, about nine tenths of them seen once, and the ten largest clones take 0.84%. The source material was PBMCs. Receptors were obtained from a woman aged 18-29 years in good health and CMV-seronegative.

A few counts support this clone. J is TRBJ2-7 and V is TRBV6-5; 10 nucleotides match TRBD2. Germline loops: CDR1 MNHEY, CDR2 SVGAGI. V lost 1 base, J lost 6 bases, and 6 bases stayed unmatched. The CDR3 runs 15 residues. The CDR3 loop is CASSYWLAGVPEQYF. The CDR3 nucleotides read TGTGCCAGCAGTTACTGGCTAGCGGGAGTTCCCGAGCAGTACTTC.

This clone occurred once. The chain recombines TRBV6-6 with TRBJ2-7; possible D gene TRBD2, 5 bases. The germline V and J ends were trimmed by 8 bases and 2 bases, with 13 bases remaining between them. The length of the CDR3 is 13 residues. Germline V gene data show CDR1 as MNHNY and CDR2 as SVGAGI (reference sequence). In DNA, the CDR3 is TGTGCCAGCGTGACGGACTTTCCCTACGAGCAGTACTTC. It translates to CASVTDFPYEQYF.

CDR3 protein: CASRREEMGSSGYTF. CDR3 coding DNA: TGCGCCAGCAGGAGGGAAGAAATGGGCTCTTCCGGCTACACCTTC. The V and J genes are TRBV5-1 and TRBJ1-2; D is unresolved. Trimming removed 5 bases at V and 8 bases at J, with 22 bases between. This CDR3 comprises 15 residues. The germline V gene encodes CDR1 SGHRS and CDR2 YFSETQ.

This chain uses TRBV2 with TRBJ1-5, with 11 nucleotides matching TRBD1. Germline assignment: CDR1 SNHLY and CDR2 FYNNEI. The CDR3 is made up of 14 amino acids. The V gene end was trimmed by 5 bases and the J gene end by 7 bases; junction bases not matched to a gene: 4. The CDR3 loop reads CASSSGTGGQPQHF. CDR3 in DNA: TGTGCCAGCAGTTCCGGGACAGGGGGGCAGCCCCAGCATTTT.

This sequence joins TRBV18 and TRBJ2-1, with D possibly being TRBD2 (6 bases). V lost 9 bases and J lost 4, with 16 bases in between. The CDR3 has 14 amino acids. Germline CDR1 reads KGHSH; CDR2 reads LQKENI. DNA of the CDR3: TGTGCCAGTTCGGCGGCGGGAACTTACAATGAGCAGTTCTTC. Amino acid sequence: CASSAAGTYNEQFF. The full variable domain, in which reference TRBV18 and TRBJ2-1 provide the parts outside the CDR3, is NAGVMQNPRHLVRRRGQEARLRCSPMKGHSHVYWYRQLPEEGLKFMVYLQKENIIDESGMPKERFSAEFPKEGPSILRIQQVVRGDSAAYFCASSAAGTYNEQFFGPGTRLTVL.

In this sample, this clone turned up once. The chain carries TRBV5-6 and TRBJ1-4, with a possible D match to TRBD1 (6 bases). V was cut by 2 bases and J by 8 bases, with 16 bases left in between. Germline V gene lookup returns CDR1 SGHDT and CDR2 YYEEEE. The CDR3 runs to 15 residues. CDR3 bases: TGTGCCAGCAGCTTATCCAGGGGCGCTGGGGAAAAACTGTTTTTT. This sequence encodes CASSLSRGAGEKLFF.

The rearrangement links TRBV7-8 to TRBJ2-2, with D possibly being TRBD1 (6 bases). V was shortened by 5 bases and J by 0 bases, with 19 bases between the two germline ends. Germline CDR1 reads SGHVS; CDR2 reads FQNEAQ. This CDR3 spans 18 amino acids. The CDR3 nucleotides are TGTGCCAGCAGCGACACCCGGCCAGGACAGTCGAACACCGGGGAGCTGTTTTTT. Its protein product is CASSDTRPGQSNTGELFF.

The V call is TRBV28, the J call TRBJ1-2; D is ambiguous. The CDR3 consists of 14 residues. The V end lost 4 bases, the J end lost 2 bases, and 11 bases lay between the germline ends. Per the germline V gene, CDR1 is MDHEN and CDR2 is SYDVKM. As DNA, the CDR3 is TGTGCCAGCAGTTGGCCGGGAACGAACTATGGCTACACCTTC. Its protein is CASSWPGTNYGYTF.

This chain joins TRBV7-6 and TRBJ2-7, with a weak D call TRBD2 (6 bases). Germline CDR1 is SGHVS and CDR2 is FNYEAQ. The CDR3 spans 15 residues. The V end was cut by 5 bases, the J end by 0 bases, with 14 bases between. The CDR3 DNA sequence: TGTGCCAGCAGCAAGACCCTGGGAGGCTCCTACGAGCAGTACTTC. This sequence encodes CASSKTLGGSYEQYF.